This TCR beta chain was profiled in a study of shared clonotypes between healthy human individuals. The authors ran the assay at deep level. Only in-frame clones appear in the TCRdb table, and some are missing; sequencing was by immunoSEQ multiplex PCR. The table lists over 2 million clones, 80% to 95% of them singletons. All donors qualified as healthy HIV-negative adults and had experienced no recent acute infections or vaccinations. Concerning this clone: Its antigen is currently unknown.

Trimming removed 3 bases from V and 4 bases from J; junction bases left unmatched: 6. The germline V gene encodes CDR1 SGDLS and CDR2 YYNGEE. The CDR3 consists of 16 residues. Study-wide findings and caveats: In general, naive subsets displayed greater estimated richness than memory subsets did. Lower generation probabilities were found for non-shared clonotypes than for those shared by all four donors.

This receptor was identified in a man younger than 30 in good health. Some clones in this sample may be carry-over from other donors' samples. The chain carries TRBV9 and TRBJ2-1; TRBD1 agrees at 11 bases. Sequencing was performed on naive CD4+ T cells from PBMCs. Specified subset: CD45RA+ positively selected. CDR3 coding DNA: TGTGCCAGCAGCGCGACTGGGACAGGGGGGTACAATGAGCAGTTCTTC. Translated, it gives CASSATGTGGYNEQFF.